This T cell receptor (beta chain) appears in the sequencing data of a study of cytomegalovirus exposure and HLA in healthy donors. Broader study findings: TCR beta sequences reportedly predicted the HLA-A and HLA-B alleles of most subjects accurately. TCR beta chain V- and J-gene trimming was linked, in a later analysis, to a missense variant in DCLRE1C. Later findings reportedly placed an Asian-associated ancestry cluster below the roughly 670-donor mean for N-insertions. At a 0.05 false discovery rate, a later analysis found 15,000 to 20,000 TCR beta sequences to be associated with HLA alleles.

The PCR used 60 Vbeta and 13 Jbeta primers. The table came from immunoSEQ multiplex PCR; TCRdb's copy has only in-frame clones and leaves some out. The sample yields about 130,000 clones, 82% seen once. The trim removed 0 bases at V and 9 bases at J, leaving 10 bases unmatched. Germline CDR1 reads SGHTA; CDR2 reads FQGNSA. The CDR3 loop spans 16 amino acids. Note on this clone: Its target is unknown.

The clonotype was recovered from a woman aged 50 to 65 in good health and CMV-seropositive. The rearrangement links TRBV7-2 to TRBJ2-1; TRBD1 aligns across 8 bases. Material: PBMCs. CDR3: CASSLADGQGTTEQFF. The CDR3, as DNA: TGTGCCAGCAGCTTAGCGGATGGACAGGGAACTACTGAGCAGTTCTTC.